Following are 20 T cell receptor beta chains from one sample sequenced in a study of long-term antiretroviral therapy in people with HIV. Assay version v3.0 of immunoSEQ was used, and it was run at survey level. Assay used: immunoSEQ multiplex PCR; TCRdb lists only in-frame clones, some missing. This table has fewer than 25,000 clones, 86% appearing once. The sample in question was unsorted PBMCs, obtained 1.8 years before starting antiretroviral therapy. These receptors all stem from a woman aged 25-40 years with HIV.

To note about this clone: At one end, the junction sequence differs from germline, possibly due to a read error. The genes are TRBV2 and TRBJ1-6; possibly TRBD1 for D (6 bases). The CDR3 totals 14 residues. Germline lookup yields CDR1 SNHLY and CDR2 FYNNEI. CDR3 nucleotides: TGTGCCAGCAGAGAAGGACAGCCAAATTCACCCCTCCACTTT. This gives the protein CASREGQPNSPLHF.

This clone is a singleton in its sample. The CDR3 nucleotides read TGTGCCTGGGACCGCCTCCCAGGGAAGAACACTGAAGCTTTCTTT. Amino acid sequence: CAWDRLPGKNTEAFF. V gene TRBV30 combines with J gene TRBJ1-1, with a weak D call TRBD1 (5 bases). Per the germline V gene, CDR1 is GTSNPN and CDR2 is SVGIG (reference sequence). The CDR3 has 15 amino acids. Trimming cost V 5 bases and J 1 base, with 17 bases left between them.

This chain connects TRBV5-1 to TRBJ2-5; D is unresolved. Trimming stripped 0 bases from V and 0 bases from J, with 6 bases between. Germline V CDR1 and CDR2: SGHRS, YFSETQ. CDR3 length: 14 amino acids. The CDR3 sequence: CASSLADYQETQYF. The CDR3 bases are TGCGCCAGCAGCTTGGCAGACTACCAAGAGACCCAGTACTTC.

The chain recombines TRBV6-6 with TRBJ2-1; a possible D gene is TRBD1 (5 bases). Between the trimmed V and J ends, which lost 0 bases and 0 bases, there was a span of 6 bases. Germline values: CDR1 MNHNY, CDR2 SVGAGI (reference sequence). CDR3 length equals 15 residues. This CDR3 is CASSYSQGSYNEQFF. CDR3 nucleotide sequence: TGTGCCAGCAGTTACTCGCAGGGCTCCTACAATGAGCAGTTCTTC.

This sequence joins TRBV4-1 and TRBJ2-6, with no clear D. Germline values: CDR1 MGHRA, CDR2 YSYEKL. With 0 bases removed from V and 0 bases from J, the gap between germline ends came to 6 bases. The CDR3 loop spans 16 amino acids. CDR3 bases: TGCGCCAGCAGCCAAGAACCCAGCTCTGGGGCCAACGTCCTGACTTTC. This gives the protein CASSQEPSSGANVLTF.

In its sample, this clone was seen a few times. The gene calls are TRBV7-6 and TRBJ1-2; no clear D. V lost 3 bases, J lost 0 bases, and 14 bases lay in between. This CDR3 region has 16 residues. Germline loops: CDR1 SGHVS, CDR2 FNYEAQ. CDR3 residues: CASSFTPSDPNYGYTF. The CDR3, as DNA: TGTGCCAGCAGCTTCACACCGTCCGACCCTAACTATGGCTACACCTTC.

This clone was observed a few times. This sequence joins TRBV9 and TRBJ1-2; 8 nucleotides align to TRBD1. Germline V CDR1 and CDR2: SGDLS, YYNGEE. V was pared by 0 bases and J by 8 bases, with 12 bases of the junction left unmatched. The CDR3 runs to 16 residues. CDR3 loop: CASSVDSQTGARGYTF. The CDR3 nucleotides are TGTGCCAGCAGCGTAGATTCTCAGACAGGGGCCCGGGGCTACACCTTC.

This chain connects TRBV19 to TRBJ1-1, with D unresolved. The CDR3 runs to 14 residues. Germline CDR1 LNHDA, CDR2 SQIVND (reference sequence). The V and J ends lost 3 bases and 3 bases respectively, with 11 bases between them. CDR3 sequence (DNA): TGTGCCAGTAGTATTGTGGTCGGGCACACTGAAGCTTTCTTT. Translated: CASSIVVGHTEAFF.

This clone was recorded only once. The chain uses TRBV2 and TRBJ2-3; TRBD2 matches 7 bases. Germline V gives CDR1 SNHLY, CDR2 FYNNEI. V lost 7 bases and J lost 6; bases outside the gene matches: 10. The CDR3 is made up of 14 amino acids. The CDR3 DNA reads TGTGCCAGCAATACCCTAGCGGCCGGGGATACGCAGTATTTT. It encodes CASNTLAAGDTQYF.

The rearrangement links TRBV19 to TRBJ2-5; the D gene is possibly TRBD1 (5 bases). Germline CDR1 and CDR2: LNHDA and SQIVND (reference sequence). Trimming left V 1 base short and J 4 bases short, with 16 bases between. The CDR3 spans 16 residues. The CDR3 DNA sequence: TGTGCCAGTAGTATAGCAATGGGCAGGGCGGTAGAGACCCAGTACTTC. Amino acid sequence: CASSIAMGRAVETQYF.

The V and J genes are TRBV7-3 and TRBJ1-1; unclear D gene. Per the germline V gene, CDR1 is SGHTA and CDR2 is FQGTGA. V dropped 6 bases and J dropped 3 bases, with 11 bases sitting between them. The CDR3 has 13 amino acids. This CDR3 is CASSQREDTEAFF. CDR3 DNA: TGTGCCAGCAGTCAAAGGGAGGACACTGAAGCTTTCTTT.

DNA for the CDR3: TGTGCCAGCAACGGACAGGGGCCCCAGCATTTT. Encoded protein: CASNGQGPQHF. The chain joins TRBV19 to TRBJ1-5, with 8 bases that match TRBD1. The CDR3 has 11 amino acids. Unmatched junction bases numbered 4, after V lost 9 bases and J lost 9 bases. The germline CDR1 and CDR2 sequences are LNHDA and SQIVND (reference sequence). Complete variable domain (other parts from reference TRBV19 and TRBJ1-5): DGGITQSPKYLFRKEGQNVTLSCEQNLNHDAMYWYRQDPGQGLRLIYYSQIVNDFQKGDIAEGYSVSREKKESFPLTVTSAQKNPTAFYLCASNGQGPQHFGDGTRLSIL.

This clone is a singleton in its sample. The CDR3 here is CASSRGDSYNSPLHF. The CDR3 DNA is TGTGCCAGCAGTCGAGGCGACAGCTATAATTCACCCCTCCACTTT. The chain uses TRBV27 and TRBJ1-6, with D perhaps TRBD1 (5 bases). Germline values: CDR1 MNHEY, CDR2 SMNVEV (reference sequence). The germline V and J ends were trimmed by 5 bases and 3 bases, with 11 bases remaining between them. This CDR3 comprises 15 residues.

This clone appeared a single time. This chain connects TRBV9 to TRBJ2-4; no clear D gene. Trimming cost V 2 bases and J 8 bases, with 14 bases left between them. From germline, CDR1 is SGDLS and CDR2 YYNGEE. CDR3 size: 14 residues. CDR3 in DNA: TGTGCCAGCAGCGTCACCCCCGGTTCGGACATTCAGTACTTC. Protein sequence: CASSVTPGSDIQYF.

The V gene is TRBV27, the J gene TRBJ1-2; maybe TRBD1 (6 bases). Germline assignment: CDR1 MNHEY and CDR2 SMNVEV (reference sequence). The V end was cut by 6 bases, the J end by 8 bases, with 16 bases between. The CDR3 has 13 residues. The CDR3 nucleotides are TGTGCCAGCAGGATTGGAACAGGGAAAGGCTACACCTTC. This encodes CASRIGTGKGYTF.

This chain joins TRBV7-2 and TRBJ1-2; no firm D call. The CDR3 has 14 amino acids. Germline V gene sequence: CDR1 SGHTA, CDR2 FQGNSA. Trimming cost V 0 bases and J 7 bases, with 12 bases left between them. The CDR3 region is CASSLARIVGGYTF. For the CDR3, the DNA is TGTGCCAGCAGCTTAGCCCGGATTGTGGGTGGCTACACCTTC.

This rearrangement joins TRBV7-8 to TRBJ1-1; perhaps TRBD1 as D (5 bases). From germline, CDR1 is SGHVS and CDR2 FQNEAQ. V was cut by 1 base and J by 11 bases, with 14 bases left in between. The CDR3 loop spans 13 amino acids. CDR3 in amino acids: CASSLVQGEGAFF. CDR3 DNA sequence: TGTGCCAGCAGCTTAGTCCAGGGAGAGGGGGCTTTCTTT. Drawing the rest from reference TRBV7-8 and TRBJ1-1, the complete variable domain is GAGVSQSPRYKVAKRGQDVALRCDPISGHVSLFWYQQALGQGPEFLTYFQNEAQLDKSGLPSDRFFAERPEGSVSTLKIQRTQQEDSAVYLCASSLVQGEGAFFGQGTRLTVV.

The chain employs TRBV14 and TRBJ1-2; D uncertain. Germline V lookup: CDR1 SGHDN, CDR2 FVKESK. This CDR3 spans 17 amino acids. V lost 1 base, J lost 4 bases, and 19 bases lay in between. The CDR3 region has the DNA TGTGCCAGCAGCCAAGTGAGGTTACAGCGGCTTAGCTATGGCTACACCTTC. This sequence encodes CASSQVRLQRLSYGYTF.

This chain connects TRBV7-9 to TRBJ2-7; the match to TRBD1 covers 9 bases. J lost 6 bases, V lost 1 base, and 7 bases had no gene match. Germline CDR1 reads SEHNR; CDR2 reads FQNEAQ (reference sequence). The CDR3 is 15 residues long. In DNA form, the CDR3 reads TGTGCCAGCAGCTTAGGAGGGACAGGGACGGGCGAGCAGTACGTC. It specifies CASSLGGTGTGEQYV.

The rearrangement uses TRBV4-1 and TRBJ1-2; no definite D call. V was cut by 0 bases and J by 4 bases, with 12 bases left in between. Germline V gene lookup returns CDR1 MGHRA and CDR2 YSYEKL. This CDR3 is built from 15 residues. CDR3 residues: CASSQDAVKLYGYTF. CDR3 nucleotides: TGCGCCAGCAGCCAAGATGCCGTTAAACTCTATGGCTACACCTTC.